The following is a T cell receptor beta chain sequence with its context. This record belongs to a study of blood T cell repertoires in COVID-19. Profiling relied on immunoSEQ multiplex PCR, and the TCRdb table lists in-frame clones only, not all of them. The data hold roughly 150,000 clones, with around 88% observed a single time. CDR1 is SEHNR and CDR2 is FQNEAQ in the germline V gene (reference sequence). The CDR3 extends over 13 amino acids. V was clipped by 4 bases and J by 5 bases, with 9 bases between them. This sequence joins TRBV7-9 and TRBJ1-5; D perhaps matches TRBD1 (5 bases). Specimen: peripheral blood. The clonotype was recovered from a human donor in a cohort sampled during active COVID-19. The CDR3 spells CASSSTEDQPQHF. The DNA for the CDR3 is TGTGCCAGCAGCTCGACAGAGGATCAGCCCCAGCATTTT.